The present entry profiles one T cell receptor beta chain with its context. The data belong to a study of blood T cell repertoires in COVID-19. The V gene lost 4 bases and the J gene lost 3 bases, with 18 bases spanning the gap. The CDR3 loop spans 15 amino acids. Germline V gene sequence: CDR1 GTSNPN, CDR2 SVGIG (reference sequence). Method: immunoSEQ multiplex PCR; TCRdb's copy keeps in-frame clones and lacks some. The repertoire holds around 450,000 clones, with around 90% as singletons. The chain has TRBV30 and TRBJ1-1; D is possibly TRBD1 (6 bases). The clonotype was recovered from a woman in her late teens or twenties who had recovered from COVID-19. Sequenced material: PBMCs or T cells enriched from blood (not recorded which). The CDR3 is CAWTLQGLRDTEAFF. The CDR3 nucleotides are TGTGCCTGGACACTACAGGGACTACGGGACACTGAAGCTTTCTTT.